Listed here are 10 T cell receptor beta chains from one sample, sequenced in a study of blood T cell repertoires in COVID-19. Clones were read by immunoSEQ multiplex PCR, and TCRdb kept only the in-frame ones, dropping some. Here the sample spans 230,000 or so clones, more than 65% being singletons. The sequenced material came from peripheral blood. Source of these receptors: a middle-aged man with active or convalescent COVID-19.

This chain links TRBV4-1 with TRBJ2-1; 8 nucleotides line up with TRBD1. From germline, CDR1 is MGHRA and CDR2 YSYEKL. This CDR3 is built from 15 residues. V shed 0 bases, J shed 8 bases, and the junction held 6 bases outside the gene matches. CDR3 protein: CASSQDGRGPDEQFF. Written as DNA, the CDR3 is TGCGCCAGCAGCCAAGATGGCAGGGGGCCCGATGAGCAGTTCTTC.

This clone has a handful of counts. The chain has TRBV5-1 and TRBJ1-1, with 8 bases that match TRBD1. Germline-derived CDR1 and CDR2 are SGHRS and YFSETQ. J gave up 0 bases and V 4 bases, and 5 bases lay outside the gene matches. There are 15 residues in the CDR3. The CDR3 sequence: CASSLGDRLNTEAFF. The CDR3 region has the DNA TGCGCCAGCAGCCTAGGGGACAGGCTGAACACTGAAGCTTTCTTT.

The chain is built from TRBV28 and TRBJ2-7, with D maybe TRBD1 (5 bases). V was clipped by 5 bases and J by 3 bases, with 8 bases between them. Germline CDR1 MDHEN, CDR2 SYDVKM. The CDR3 is 12 amino acids. CDR3: CASSPDNYEQYF. The CDR3 DNA follows: TGTGCCAGCAGTCCGGACAACTACGAGCAGTACTTC.

The table lists this clone with a few counts. The gene calls are TRBV7-8 and TRBJ1-1; TRBD1 matches 8 bases. CDR3 length: 15 amino acids. J was trimmed by 1 base and V by 2 bases; bases with no gene match: 3. Germline CDR1 and CDR2: SGHVS and FQNEAQ. The CDR3 reads CASSLITGGNTEAFF. CDR3 coding DNA: TGTGCCAGCAGCTTAATAACAGGGGGGAACACTGAAGCTTTCTTT.

The chain combines TRBV3-1 (or the pseudogene TRBV3-2) with TRBJ2-5; 11 positions agree with TRBD2. The CDR3 loop spans 17 amino acids. V shed 1 base and J 5 bases; nucleotides not matched to a gene: 9. Per germline, CDR1 LGHDT and CDR2 YNNKEL (reference sequence). In DNA, the CDR3 is TGTGCCAGCAGCCAAGTGCTAGCGGGGGGTGAGGGGGAGACCCAGTACTTC. It yields the protein CASSQVLAGGEGETQYF.

The rearrangement joins TRBV9 to TRBJ2-4; the match to TRBD1 covers 9 bases. The germline CDR1 and CDR2 sequences are SGDLS and YYNGEE. CDR3 size: 14 residues. The V segment lost 4 bases and the J segment 8 bases; nucleotides outside the gene matches: 7. CDR3 in DNA: TGTGCCAGCAGCCTCCGGGACAGGGTCGACATTCAGTACTTC. Residues: CASSLRDRVDIQYF.

The rearrangement uses TRBV20-1 and TRBJ2-7, with D perhaps matching TRBD1 (5 bases). Trimming took 3 bases from V and 3 from J, leaving 21 bases between them. CDR3 size: 16 residues. Germline-derived CDR1 and CDR2 are DFQATT and SNEGSKA (reference sequence). The CDR3 loop is CSASIRQGLADYEQYF. CDR3 in DNA: TGCAGTGCTAGTATCAGGCAGGGTCTGGCTGACTACGAGCAGTACTTC.

V gene TRBV30 combines with J gene TRBJ1-3, with D hard to call. Germline V gene sequence: CDR1 GTSNPN, CDR2 SVGIG (reference sequence). The CDR3 is 12 amino acids. The V gene lost 0 bases and the J gene lost 8 bases, with 8 bases spanning the gap. CDR3 nucleotide sequence: TGTGCCTGGAGTGTCGCCGGGGACACCATATATTTT. This sequence encodes CAWSVAGDTIYF. The full variable domain, its missing parts supplied by reference TRBV30 and TRBJ1-3, is SQTIHQWPATLVQPVGSPLSLECTVEGTSNPNLYWYRQAAGRGLQLLFYSVGIGQISSEVPQNLSASRPQDRQFILSSKKLLLSDSGFYLCAWSVAGDTIYFGEGSWLTVV.

Here the CDR3 DNA reads TGTGCCAGCAGCCCCCCGGGACAGGGGGCAGAGCAGTACTTC. The encoded protein is CASSPPGQGAEQYF. V and J are TRBV7-9 and TRBJ2-7; 12 nucleotides line up with TRBD1. Germline trimming cut 5 bases from V and 7 bases from J; bases unmatched to any gene: 6. From germline, CDR1 is SEHNR and CDR2 FQNEAQ (reference sequence). The CDR3 is made up of 14 amino acids.

In its sample, this clone was seen a few times. This chain links TRBV7-9 with TRBJ1-2; 10 bases match TRBD1. V trimming: 0 bases; J trimming: 5 bases; junction bases outside the gene matches: 12. There are 18 residues in the CDR3. Germline lookup yields CDR1 SEHNR and CDR2 FQNEAQ (reference sequence). CDR3 DNA: TGTGCCAGCAGCTTAGCGAGTGACAGGGGGCGATCACCGTATGGCTACACCTTC. This sequence encodes CASSLASDRGRSPYGYTF.